This T cell receptor beta chain was sequenced in a study of identifying expanded T cells in peripheral blood. General observations from the study: Approximately two-week clone count variance significantly increased as total template count grew.

There are a few counts of this clone. The antigen is undetermined. CDR1 SGHTA and CDR2 FQGNSA come from the germline V gene. V dropped 5 bases and J dropped 7 bases, with 14 bases sitting between them. The CDR3 covers 13 residues. Method: immunoSEQ multiplex PCR; TCRdb's copy keeps in-frame clones and lacks some. The sample yields fewer than 60,000 clones, approximately 79% seen once. Collection occurred without any documented infections or immune events in donors. The chain is built from TRBV7-2 and TRBJ2-5; D gene uncertain. This receptor was identified in a person aged 18 to 70 in good health. Sequenced: blood. This CDR3 is CASSAPSGGTQYF. The CDR3 nucleotides read TGTGCCAGCAGCGCCCCGTCCGGTGGGACCCAGTACTTC.